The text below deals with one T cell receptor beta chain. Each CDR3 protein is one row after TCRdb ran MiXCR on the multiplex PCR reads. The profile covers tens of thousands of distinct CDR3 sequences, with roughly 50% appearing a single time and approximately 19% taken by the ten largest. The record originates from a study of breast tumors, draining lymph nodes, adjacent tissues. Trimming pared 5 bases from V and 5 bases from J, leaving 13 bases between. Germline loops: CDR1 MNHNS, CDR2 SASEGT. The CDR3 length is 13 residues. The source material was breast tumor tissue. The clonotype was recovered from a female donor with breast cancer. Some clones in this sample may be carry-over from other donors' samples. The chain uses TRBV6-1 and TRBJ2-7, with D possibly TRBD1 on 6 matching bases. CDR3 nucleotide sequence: TGTGCCAGCAGTATCAGGACAGAGAACGAGCAGTACTTC. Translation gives CASSIRTENEQYF.